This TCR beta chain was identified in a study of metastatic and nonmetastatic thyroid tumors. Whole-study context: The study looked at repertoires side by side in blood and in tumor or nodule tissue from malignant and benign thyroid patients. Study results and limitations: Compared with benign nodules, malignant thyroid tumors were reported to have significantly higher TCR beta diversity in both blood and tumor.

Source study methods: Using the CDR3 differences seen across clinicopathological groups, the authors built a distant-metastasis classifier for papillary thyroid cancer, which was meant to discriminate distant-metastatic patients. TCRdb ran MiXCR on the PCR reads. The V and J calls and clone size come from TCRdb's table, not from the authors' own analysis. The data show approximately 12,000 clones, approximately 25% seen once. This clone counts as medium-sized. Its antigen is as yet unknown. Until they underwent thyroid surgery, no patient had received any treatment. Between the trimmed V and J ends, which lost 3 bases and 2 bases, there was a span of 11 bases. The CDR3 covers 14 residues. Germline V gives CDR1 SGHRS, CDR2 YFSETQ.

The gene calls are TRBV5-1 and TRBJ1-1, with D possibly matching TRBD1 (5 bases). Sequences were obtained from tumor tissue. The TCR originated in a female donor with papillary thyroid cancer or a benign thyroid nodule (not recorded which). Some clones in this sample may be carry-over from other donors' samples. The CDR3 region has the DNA TGCGCCAGCAGCTCAGTCAGGGTTAACACTGAAGCTTTCTTT. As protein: CASSSVRVNTEAFF.